The 20 T cell receptor beta chains listed next were all sequenced from one sample in a study of cytomegalovirus exposure and HLA in healthy donors. Researchers ran the PCR with 60 Vbeta and 13 Jbeta primers. Method: immunoSEQ multiplex PCR; TCRdb's copy keeps in-frame clones and lacks some. The data contain roughly 120,000 clones, 80% of them singletons. Sequencing input: PBMCs. The receptors shown here come from a male donor in good health and CMV-seronegative.

The chain employs TRBV25-1 and TRBJ1-1; TRBD1 matches 10 bases. J was trimmed by 7 bases and V by 5 bases; bases with no gene match: 7. Germline V CDR1 and CDR2: MGHDK, SYGVNS. The CDR3 runs to 14 residues. The CDR3 spells CASSNLGQGSEAFF. Written as DNA, the CDR3 is TGTGCCAGCAGTAACTTGGGACAGGGGAGTGAAGCTTTCTTT.

The genes are TRBV28 and TRBJ2-7; a possible D gene is TRBD1 (6 bases). The CDR3 length is 13 residues. Germline V gene data show CDR1 as MDHEN and CDR2 as SYDVKM. V gave up 7 bases and J gave up 4 bases, with 14 bases separating them. CDR3 DNA: TGTGCCAGCAATACAGGGAACCGTTACGAGCAGTACTTC. Encoded protein: CASNTGNRYEQYF.

The chain combines TRBV6-5 with TRBJ2-5; D not resolved. Germline lookup yields CDR1 MNHEY and CDR2 SVGAGI. The CDR3 loop spans 15 amino acids. V lost 0 bases and J lost 4, with 12 bases in between. CDR3 coding DNA: TGTGCCAGCAGTTACTCGGCTCTCCCTGGAGAGACCCAGTACTTC. Protein sequence: CASSYSALPGETQYF.

The chain uses TRBV27 and TRBJ2-7; 14 bases are a match to TRBD2. The CDR3 covers 15 residues. V gave up 4 bases and J gave up 7 bases; unmatched junction bases: 6. From germline, CDR1 is MNHEY and CDR2 SMNVEV (reference sequence). The CDR3 loop is CASSSTSGRAREQYF. CDR3 nucleotide sequence: TGTGCCAGCAGTTCGACTAGCGGGAGGGCCAGGGAGCAGTACTTC.

The chain recombines TRBV5-1 with TRBJ2-7; TRBD1 might be the D (6 bases). The CDR3 length is 15 residues. Trimming took 0 bases from V and 4 from J, leaving 14 bases between them. From germline, CDR1 is SGHRS and CDR2 YFSETQ. The CDR3 nucleotides are TGCGCCAGCAGCTTGGAGCAGGGGCGAGTATACGAGCAGTACTTC. Its translation is CASSLEQGRVYEQYF.

The rearrangement joins TRBV30 to TRBJ1-3, with a weak D call TRBD1 (5 bases). V lost 5 bases to trimming and J lost 4 bases, with 12 bases between them. CDR3 size: 13 residues. Germline lookup yields CDR1 GTSNPN and CDR2 SVGIG (reference sequence). This CDR3 reads CAWAGNSGNTIYF. The DNA of the CDR3 is TGTGCCTGGGCAGGGAATTCGGGAAACACCATATATTTT.

The V gene is TRBV6-5, the J gene TRBJ2-5, with D possibly being TRBD2 (6 bases). The germline V gene encodes CDR1 MNHEY and CDR2 SVGAGI. The CDR3 is made up of 15 amino acids. With 7 bases removed from V and 4 bases from J, the gap between germline ends came to 19 bases. The CDR3 sequence is CASKLGTPPLETQYF. In nucleotides, the CDR3 is TGTGCCAGCAAGTTAGGGACTCCACCCTTAGAGACCCAGTACTTC.

This rearrangement joins TRBV5-1 to TRBJ2-7, with 10 positions matching TRBD2. The CDR3 spans 15 residues. The germline CDR1 and CDR2 sequences are SGHRS and YFSETQ. V dropped 3 bases and J dropped 5; count of bases not matched to a gene: 8. As DNA, the CDR3 is TGCGCCAGCAGCTCATGGGCTAGCGGGAGCAACGAGCAGTACTTC. Amino acids: CASSSWASGSNEQYF.

Only a few counts were recorded for this clone. CDR3 nucleotide sequence: TGTGCCAGCAGCGTGGGACAGTCGTCCTACGAGCAGTACTTC. Protein: CASSVGQSSYEQYF. The chain recombines TRBV9 with TRBJ2-7; 7 bases map to TRBD1. The CDR3 spans 14 residues. CDR1 SGDLS and CDR2 YYNGEE come from the germline V gene. The V gene end was trimmed by 2 bases and the J gene end by 1 base; junction bases not matched to a gene: 3.

The chain uses TRBV11-2 and TRBJ2-7, with 7 bases identical to TRBD2. The CDR3 has 14 residues. In germline, CDR1 is SGHAT, CDR2 FQNNGV. V shed 6 bases and J 6 bases; nucleotides not matched to a gene: 11. This chain's CDR3 is CASRDAREGLEQYF. For the CDR3, the DNA is TGTGCCAGCAGGGATGCCAGGGAGGGACTCGAGCAGTACTTC.

V gene TRBV2 combines with J gene TRBJ1-2; 11 bases are a match to TRBD1. Germline CDR1 SNHLY, CDR2 FYNNEI. The junction had 5 bases not matched to a gene; V was cut back by 3 bases and J by 8 bases. The CDR3 extends over 14 amino acids. The CDR3 region is CASSERGQGDGYTF. As DNA, the CDR3 is TGTGCCAGCAGTGAGAGGGGACAGGGGGACGGCTACACCTTC.

Comment on this clone: One end of the junction is discordant with germline, which a read error may explain. The chain is built from TRBV30 and TRBJ2-4; D might be TRBD1 (6 bases). The CDR3 extends over 15 amino acids. Germline V lookup: CDR1 GTSNPN, CDR2 SVGIG (reference sequence). Written as DNA, the CDR3 is TGTGCCTGGGGTCCCCCGGCAGGGGCTAAAAACAGTCAGTACTTC. Translated, it gives CAWGPPAGAKNSQYF.

V usage is TRBV5-1 and J usage is TRBJ2-7; TRBD1 matches 7 bases. Per the germline V gene, CDR1 is SGHRS and CDR2 is YFSETQ. The CDR3 covers 15 residues. J was trimmed by 4 bases and V by 4 bases; bases with no gene match: 11. The CDR3 DNA reads as TGCGCCAGCAGCCTGGAGACAGGGCGCTGGTACGAGCAGTACTTC. Amino acids: CASSLETGRWYEQYF.

This chain uses TRBV5-1 with TRBJ2-3; 7 nucleotides agree with TRBD1. Germline V gene lookup returns CDR1 SGHRS and CDR2 YFSETQ. The CDR3 totals 14 residues. After removal of 5 bases from V and 4 bases from J, the junction contained 7 bases not matched to a gene. The CDR3 DNA is TGCGCCAGCAGTTACGACAGGGCCCCAGATACGCAGTATTTT. Translating gives CASSYDRAPDTQYF. Complete variable domain (other parts from reference TRBV5-1 and TRBJ2-3): KAGVTQTPRYLIKTRGQQVTLSCSPISGHRSVSWYQQTPGQGLQFLFEYFSETQRNKGNFPGRFSGRQFSNSRSEMNVSTLELGDSALYLCASSYDRAPDTQYFGPGTRLTVL.

The chain is built from TRBV11-2 and TRBJ1-5, with a possible D match to TRBD1 (5 bases). The CDR3 length is 13 residues. The germline V gene encodes CDR1 SGHAT and CDR2 FQNNGV. V was trimmed by 2 bases and J by 5 bases, leaving 7 bases between them. CDR3 amino acids: CASSLTRDQPQHF. The CDR3 bases are TGTGCCAGCAGCTTAACCAGGGATCAGCCCCAGCATTTT.

The J gene is TRBJ2-1, the V gene TRBV11-2; 8 nucleotides agree with TRBD1. The length of the CDR3 is 18 residues. The trim removed 0 bases at V and 0 bases at J, leaving 7 bases unmatched. Germline loops: CDR1 SGHAT, CDR2 FQNNGV. As DNA, the CDR3 is TGTGCCAGCAGCTTAGACTCAGACAGGGGCCCCTCCTACAATGAGCAGTTCTTC. Its translation is CASSLDSDRGPSYNEQFF.

This rearrangement joins TRBV9 to TRBJ1-1; TRBD1 might be the D (5 bases). This CDR3 is 16 amino acids long. CDR1 is SGDLS, CDR2 YYNGEE, per germline. Trimming took 0 bases from V and 3 from J, leaving 15 bases between them. This chain's CDR3 is CASSVGAGQGDTEAFF. The CDR3 bases are TGTGCCAGCAGCGTAGGGGCGGGGCAGGGCGACACTGAAGCTTTCTTT.

The CDR3 DNA sequence: TGTGCCAGCAGCTTAAGGGGTGGCAATCAGCCCCAGCATTTT. Its translation: CASSLRGGNQPQHF. The V gene is TRBV7-2, the J gene TRBJ1-5; D may be TRBD1 (5 bases). Germline-derived CDR1 and CDR2 are SGHTA and FQGNSA. The CDR3 has 14 amino acids. With 2 bases removed from V and 2 bases from J, the gap between germline ends came to 7 bases.

The chain employs TRBV19 and TRBJ1-5, with 7 positions matching TRBD1. After removal of 3 bases from V and 0 bases from J, the junction contained 2 bases not matched to a gene. CDR1 and CDR2 (germline): LNHDA, SQIVND (reference sequence). The CDR3 runs to 15 residues. CDR3: CASSMTGNSNQPQHF. The CDR3 coding sequence is TGTGCCAGTAGTATGACAGGGAATAGCAATCAGCCCCAGCATTTT.

This clone was counted a few times. The rearrangement uses TRBV21-1 and TRBJ1-2; the table gives TRBD1 as D, unverified against the DNA. TRBV21-1 is a pseudogene. This CDR3 has 14 residues. The CDR3 loop reads CASSRGQTHYGYTF. CDR3 nucleotides: TGTGCCAGCAGCCGAGGACAGACCCACTATGGCTACACCTTC.